This entry lists 31 T cell receptor beta chains sequenced from one sample in a study of blood T cell repertoires in COVID-19 (TCRdb year 2020). Libraries came from the immunoSEQ multiplex PCR assay. In its TCRdb copy, this immuneACCESS table keeps in-frame sequences only and misses some clones. Where compared with another copy, unresolved V genes explain less than half of these, and the others have no known cause. Present in this sample are around 270,000 clones, 80% to 90% of which were seen just once. The ten largest clones capture roughly 4% of the sample. Sequenced sample: PBMCs or T cells enriched from blood (not recorded which). Receptor source: a woman in her thirties who had recovered from COVID-19.

This clone was recorded at least ten times. The V gene is TRBV27, the J gene TRBJ2-5, with D perhaps TRBD1 (6 bases). CDR1 is MNHEY, CDR2 SMNVEV, per germline (reference sequence). The CDR3 has 20 residues. V lost 5 bases and J lost 5, with 33 bases in between. CDR3 sequence reads: CASSPIPPASGTRLRETQYF. CDR3 nucleotide sequence: TGTGCCAGCAGTCCTATACCCCCTGCCTCCGGGACACGACTAAGGGAGACCCAGTACTTC.

The rearrangement uses TRBV28 and TRBJ1-6; 9 nucleotides align to TRBD1. CDR3 size: 13 residues. Trimming at V came to 5 bases and at J to 10 bases, leaving 3 bases not matched to a gene. Germline values: CDR1 MDHEN, CDR2 SYDVKM. The CDR3 sequence is CASSDRGESPLHF. The CDR3 DNA is TGTGCCAGCAGTGACAGGGGGGAGTCACCCCTCCACTTT.

This clone was recorded a few times. The chain combines TRBV6-5 with TRBJ1-1, with D perhaps TRBD1 (5 bases). The CDR3 is 15 amino acids. Germline V gene lookup returns CDR1 MNHEY and CDR2 SVGAGI. V gave up 5 bases and J gave up 5 bases, with 18 bases separating them. The chain's CDR3 is CASSTPGRGGTEAFF. DNA for the CDR3: TGTGCCAGCAGTACCCCGGGGAGGGGAGGAACTGAAGCTTTCTTT.

This chain uses TRBV5-1 with TRBJ1-1, with TRBD1 identical over 7 bases. J was trimmed by 10 bases and V by 4 bases; bases with no gene match: 13. Germline V gene lookup returns CDR1 SGHRS and CDR2 YFSETQ. The CDR3 covers 14 residues. The CDR3 sequence is CASSLQGPGLPAFF. The CDR3, as DNA: TGCGCCAGCAGCCTACAGGGGCCTGGGTTACCAGCTTTCTTT. Using reference TRBV5-1 and TRBJ1-1 for the parts outside the CDR3, the full variable domain is KAGVTQTPRYLIKTRGQQVTLSCSPISGHRSVSWYQQTPGQGLQFLFEYFSETQRNKGNFPGRFSGRQFSNSRSEMNVSTLELGDSALYLCASSLQGPGLPAFFGQGTRLTVV.

The chain links TRBV27 to TRBJ1-2; 12 nucleotides align to TRBD1. Per the germline V gene, CDR1 is MNHEY and CDR2 is SMNVEV (reference sequence). V lost 7 bases to trimming and J lost 5 bases; unmatched junction nucleotides: 14. This CDR3 has 17 residues. This chain's CDR3 is CASTGAPRDRGQYGYTF. CDR3 DNA: TGTGCCAGCACGGGTGCACCGAGGGACAGGGGGCAATATGGCTACACCTTC.

This chain uses TRBV19 with TRBJ1-5; D ambiguous. Per the germline V gene, CDR1 is LNHDA and CDR2 is SQIVND (reference sequence). Trimming removed 7 bases at V and 0 bases at J, with 16 bases between. This CDR3 has 16 residues. Written as DNA, the CDR3 is TGTGCCAGTACGTTCTCGGGTAGACTTAGCAATCAGCCCCAGCATTTT. Amino acid sequence: CASTFSGRLSNQPQHF.

V usage is TRBV6-5 and J usage is TRBJ1-2, with 7 bases matching TRBD1. Germline loops: CDR1 MNHEY, CDR2 SVGAGI. V shed 5 bases, J shed 10 bases, and the junction held 13 bases outside the gene matches. The CDR3 consists of 14 residues. This chain's CDR3 is CASSLQTGNMDYTF. DNA of the CDR3: TGTGCCAGCAGTCTACAGACAGGGAATATGGACTACACCTTC.

The chain recombines TRBV27 with TRBJ2-3; D might be TRBD1 (5 bases). Germline CDR1 is MNHEY and CDR2 is SMNVEV (reference sequence). This CDR3 has 15 amino acids. Trimming took 3 bases from V and 6 from J, leaving 16 bases between them. The CDR3 DNA is TGTGCCAGCAGTTTCGTGGGGCGGTCTGGGGATACGCAGTATTTT. Translating gives CASSFVGRSGDTQYF.

Of note for this clone: At one end the junction does not follow the germline gene, possibly because of a read error. J is TRBJ1-1 and V is TRBV12-3 or TRBV12-4, with a possible D match to TRBD1 (5 bases). This CDR3 comprises 13 residues. DNA for the CDR3: TGTGCCAGCAGCCCAACAGGTTATCCTGAGGCTTTCTTT. It translates to CASSPTGYPEAFF.

In this sample, this clone turned up once. V is TRBV6-1 and J is TRBJ1-6; TRBD1 is a possible D gene (5 bases). The ends were cut back, 1 base at V and 6 bases at J, with 10 bases in the middle. CDR1 MNHNS and CDR2 SASEGT come from the germline V gene. The CDR3 spans 15 residues. CDR3 nucleotides: TGTGCCAGCAGTGAAGTGACAGCATTTAATTCACCCCTCCACTTT. Its translation is CASSEVTAFNSPLHF.

This chain connects TRBV16 to TRBJ1-2; D remains unclear. Looked up from germline, CDR1 is KGHSY and CDR2 is FQNENV. Deletions cut 0 bases from V and 7 bases from J, with 9 bases between. The CDR3 totals 13 residues. The CDR3 sequence is CASSQSSGPGYTF. The CDR3 DNA follows: TGTGCCAGCAGCCAATCGTCGGGTCCTGGCTACACCTTC. Full variable domain (outside the CDR3, taken from reference TRBV16 and TRBJ1-2): GEEVAQTPKHLVRGEGQKAKLYCAPIKGHSYVFWYQQVLKNEFKFLISFQNENVFDETGMPKERFSAKCLPNSPCSLEIQATKLEDSAVYFCASSQSSGPGYTFGSGTRLTVV.

This clone showed up just once. The chain uses TRBV27 and TRBJ2-1, with D possibly being TRBD1 (6 bases). The CDR3 has 16 residues. Per germline, CDR1 MNHEY and CDR2 SMNVEV (reference sequence). V was cut by 6 bases and J by 2 bases, with 17 bases left in between. CDR3 bases: TGTGCCAGCAGGGGAAAGGGGGTCGCAGCCTACAATGAGCAGTTCTTC. Translated: CASRGKGVAAYNEQFF.

This clone was recorded once. The chain couples TRBV7-6 to TRBJ2-5, with D possibly TRBD2 on 5 matching bases. The CDR3 length is 14 residues. Trimming cost V 8 bases and J 3 bases, with 16 bases left between them. Germline-derived CDR1 and CDR2 are SGHVS and FNYEAQ. The chain's CDR3 is CASGSLTVEETQYF. The CDR3 DNA follows: TGTGCCAGCGGGAGTCTAACGGTGGAAGAGACCCAGTACTTC.

This chain joins TRBV6-6 and TRBJ2-3; the D is unclear. Germline lookup yields CDR1 MNHNY and CDR2 SVGAGI (reference sequence). V lost 4 bases, J lost 0 bases, and 11 bases lay in between. The CDR3 spans 15 residues. CDR3 DNA sequence: TGTGCCAGCAGTTCGCAGCAGACTAGCACAGATACGCAGTATTTT. This sequence encodes CASSSQQTSTDTQYF.

This chain connects TRBV2 to TRBJ2-1, with 10 bases identical to TRBD2. In germline, CDR1 is SNHLY, CDR2 FYNNEI. The junction had 8 bases not matched to a gene; V was cut back by 8 bases and J by 13 bases. The CDR3 sequence is 12 residues long. The CDR3 region has the DNA TGTGCCAGCGAGGGACTAGCGAAAAATCAGTTCTTC. Amino acid sequence: CASEGLAKNQFF.

The V gene is TRBV10-3, the J gene TRBJ1-1; D is uncertain. V dropped 10 bases and J dropped 4 bases, with 13 bases sitting between them. CDR1 is ENHRY, CDR2 SYGVKD, per germline. CDR3 size: 12 residues. The CDR3 DNA follows: TGTGCCACCGCGGTAGCGAGCACTGAAGCTTTCTTT. This encodes CATAVASTEAFF.

This clone was seen a single time. This chain uses TRBV10-3 with TRBJ2-2; 16 bases match TRBD2. The V segment lost 6 bases and the J segment 7 bases; nucleotides outside the gene matches: 5. CDR3 length: 16 residues. CDR1 and CDR2 from the germline V gene are ENHRY and SYGVKD. The DNA for the CDR3 is TGTGCCATCAGGGGACTAGCGGGGGGGCCGGGCGGGGAGCTGTTTTTT. Translated, it gives CAIRGLAGGPGGELFF.

The DNA for the CDR3 is TGTGCCCTGGAGGGGGGGAATGAAAAACTGTTTTTT. This sequence encodes CALEGGNEKLFF. The chain couples TRBV6-4 to TRBJ1-4, with a weak D call TRBD1 (6 bases). Germline V gives CDR1 MRHNA, CDR2 SNTAGT. This CDR3 spans 12 amino acids. Trimming took off 11 bases at V and 5 bases at J, with 12 bases between the two ends.

The count of this clone is one. CDR3 in amino acids: CASSQGAPYNEQFF. The DNA of the CDR3 is TGTGCCAGCAGCCAGGGGGCCCCCTACAATGAGCAGTTCTTC. The J gene is TRBJ2-1, the V gene TRBV28, with 8 bases identical to TRBD1. The germline V gene has CDR1 MDHEN and CDR2 SYDVKM. The length of the CDR3 is 14 residues. V shed 6 bases, J shed 2 bases, and the junction held 3 bases outside the gene matches.

The chain has TRBV11-2 and TRBJ2-5; D gene uncertain. CDR3 length: 13 residues. Germline-derived CDR1 and CDR2 are SGHAT and FQNNGV. V lost 5 bases to trimming and J lost 1 base, with 8 bases between them. The CDR3 nucleotides read TGTGCCAGCAGCCTCGGTATCCAAGAGACCCAGTACTTC. This gives the protein CASSLGIQETQYF.

At least ten counts were recorded for this clone. The rearrangement uses TRBV2 and TRBJ1-1; the D gene is possibly TRBD1 (6 bases). Trimming took 8 bases from V and 0 from J, leaving 13 bases between them. Germline CDR1 and CDR2: SNHLY and FYNNEI. The CDR3 contains 14 residues. This CDR3 is CASLLGQMNTEAFF. The CDR3 DNA is TGTGCCAGCCTCCTCGGACAGATGAACACTGAAGCTTTCTTT.

The V call is TRBV2, the J call TRBJ1-4; the match to TRBD1 covers 9 bases. This CDR3 has 15 residues. The J segment lost 4 bases and the V segment lost 6 bases, leaving 6 bases of the junction unmatched. From germline, CDR1 is SNHLY and CDR2 FYNNEI. CDR3 sequence (DNA): TGTGCCAGCAGCCCCGGGACAGGGATTAATGAAAAACTGTTTTTT. It is translated as CASSPGTGINEKLFF.

V is TRBV12-3 or TRBV12-4 and J is TRBJ1-1; TRBD1 matches 9 bases. V trimming: 6 bases; J trimming: 2 bases; junction bases outside the gene matches: 1. The CDR3 covers 13 residues. The CDR3 loop is CASRGQGNTEAFF. The CDR3 coding sequence is TGTGCCAGCAGGGGACAGGGAAACACTGAAGCTTTCTTT.

This clone was detected only a few times. The J gene is TRBJ2-5, the V gene TRBV6-2 or TRBV6-3, with 11 bases lining up with TRBD1. The CDR3 totals 16 residues. Losses at the gene ends were 5 bases for V and 5 bases for J; bases not matched to a gene: 10. Germline V gives CDR1 MNHEY, CDR2 SVGEGT. The CDR3 DNA is TGTGCCAGCAGTACCCGGGACAGGGGGACGAGGGAGACCCAGTACTTC. Translated: CASSTRDRGTRETQYF.

The rearrangement links TRBV30 to TRBJ1-5; possible D gene TRBD1, 5 bases. The germline V and J ends were trimmed by 3 bases and 1 base, with 10 bases remaining between them. Looked up from germline, CDR1 is GTSNPN and CDR2 is SVGIG (reference sequence). The CDR3 is made up of 14 amino acids. The CDR3 bases are TGTGCCTGGAGAGGAGGGACGAGCAATCAGCCCCAGCATTTT. It translates to CAWRGGTSNQPQHF. The full variable domain, rest sourced from reference TRBV30 and TRBJ1-5, is SQTIHQWPATLVQPVGSPLSLECTVEGTSNPNLYWYRQAAGRGLQLLFYSVGIGQISSEVPQNLSASRPQDRQFILSSKKLLLSDSGFYLCAWRGGTSNQPQHFGDGTRLSIL.

The chain combines TRBV28 with TRBJ1-5, with no clear D. The CDR3 extends over 13 amino acids. V gave up 6 bases and J gave up 9 bases, with 15 bases separating them. Germline assignment: CDR1 MDHEN and CDR2 SYDVKM. As DNA, the CDR3 is TGTGCCAGCAGGCTGGCCCGTGTTGGGCCCCAGCATTTT. It is translated as CASRLARVGPQHF.

The CDR3 nucleotides are TGTGCCAGCTCTTTTATTCCAGGGAGGCAAGAGACCCAGTACTTC. Amino acid sequence: CASSFIPGRQETQYF. This chain uses TRBV2 with TRBJ2-5, with a weak D call TRBD2 (6 bases). Germline CDR1 and CDR2: SNHLY and FYNNEI. The CDR3 has 15 residues. V was pared by 8 bases and J by 2 bases, with 18 bases between.

The chain recombines TRBV7-9 with TRBJ1-6; 7 nucleotides agree with TRBD1. CDR3 length: 14 residues. Unmatched junction bases numbered 2, after V lost 3 bases and J lost 6 bases. Germline V CDR1 and CDR2: SEHNR, FQNEAQ (reference sequence). CDR3 sequence (DNA): TGTGCCAGCAGCTTGACAGGGACTAATTCACCCCTCCACTTT. This codes for CASSLTGTNSPLHF. The full variable domain, its missing parts supplied by reference TRBV7-9 and TRBJ1-6, is DTGVSQNPRHKITKRGQNVTFRCDPISEHNRLYWYRQTLGQGPEFLTYFQNEAQLEKSRLLSDRFSAERPKGSFSTLEIQRTEQGDSAMYLCASSLTGTNSPLHFGNGTRLTVT.

The chain couples TRBV28 to TRBJ1-2; 10 bases are shared with TRBD1. Trimming at V came to 5 bases and at J to 3 bases, leaving 6 bases not matched to a gene. Germline V lookup: CDR1 MDHEN, CDR2 SYDVKM. This CDR3 has 15 residues. The CDR3 protein is CASSRTGGEDYGYTF. CDR3 sequence (DNA): TGTGCCAGCAGTCGGACAGGGGGGGAGGACTATGGCTACACCTTC.

The table lists this clone with a few counts. The rearrangement uses TRBV19 and TRBJ1-1; 8 nucleotides line up with TRBD1. With V trimmed by 5 bases and J by 5 bases, 13 bases remained unmatched. Germline CDR1 and CDR2: LNHDA and SQIVND (reference sequence). This CDR3 contains 16 residues. CDR3: CASSPSQGALGTEAFF. Here the CDR3 DNA reads TGTGCCAGTAGTCCCTCGCAGGGGGCACTTGGGACTGAAGCTTTCTTT. Combining the CDR3 with reference TRBV19 and TRBJ1-1 gives the whole variable domain DGGITQSPKYLFRKEGQNVTLSCEQNLNHDAMYWYRQDPGQGLRLIYYSQIVNDFQKGDIAEGYSVSREKKESFPLTVTSAQKNPTAFYLCASSPSQGALGTEAFFGQGTRLTVV.

This clone occurred once. The chain employs TRBV7-3 and TRBJ2-2; the match to TRBD2 covers 12 bases. Germline V gene data show CDR1 as SGHTA and CDR2 as FQGTGA. CDR3 length: 17 residues. The V gene end was trimmed by 4 bases and the J gene end by 6 bases; junction bases not matched to a gene: 9. This chain's CDR3 is CASSSTSGRIGSGELFF. Written as DNA, the CDR3 is TGTGCCAGCAGCTCGACTAGCGGGAGAATAGGATCCGGGGAGCTGTTTTTT.